Presented here are 28 T cell receptor beta chains from one specimen sequenced in a study of blood T cells in healthy people across ages. Primed by a sample-barcoded 5' primer and a J-beta primer mix, a second PCR proceeded for roughly 6 to 12 cycles. TCRdb independently ran MiXCR on the 5' RACE reads; one entry per CDR3 protein. This sample has hundreds of thousands of distinct CDR3 sequences; about three fifths occur once, and the top ten carry around 20%. Sequenced: blood. The receptor source for this set is a man in his thirties or forties in good health.

This clonotype appeared a few times. The chain couples TRBV7-6 to TRBJ1-5, with TRBD1 matching 11 bases. Trimming at V came to 7 bases and at J to 5 bases, leaving 22 bases not matched to a gene. Looked up from germline, CDR1 is SGHVS and CDR2 is FNYEAQ. This CDR3 region has 20 residues. CDR3 sequence: CASTLFSPGTGGFKHQPQHF. CDR3 sequence (DNA): TGTGCCAGCACCCTTTTTTCCCCCGGGACAGGGGGATTTAAGCATCAGCCCCAGCATTTT.

J is TRBJ2-1 and V is TRBV20-1; 11 positions agree with TRBD2. There are 14 residues in the CDR3. After removal of 2 bases from V and 5 bases from J, the junction contained 2 bases not matched to a gene. Germline V gene data show CDR1 as DFQATT and CDR2 as SNEGSKA (reference sequence). This chain's CDR3 is CSARKGLADNEQFF. CDR3 coding DNA: TGCAGTGCTAGAAAGGGACTAGCGGACAATGAGCAGTTCTTC.

The V call is TRBV4-3, the J call TRBJ2-3; no clear D gene. Germline V gives CDR1 LGHNA, CDR2 YSLEER. This CDR3 has 11 residues. V was cut by 10 bases and J by 13 bases, with 18 bases left in between. CDR3 sequence reads: CATGRASWEYF. CDR3 sequence (DNA): TGCGCCACAGGCCGGGCTAGTTGGGAGTATTTT.

This clonotype was counted only a few times. V gene TRBV4-3 combines with J gene TRBJ1-2, with D unresolved. The V end lost 0 bases, the J end lost 7 bases, and 9 bases lay between the germline ends. CDR1 is LGHNA, CDR2 YSLEER, per germline. The CDR3 contains 13 residues. CDR3 in amino acids: CASSQDRGSGYTF. In DNA, the CDR3 is TGCGCCAGCAGCCAAGACCGGGGTTCTGGCTACACCTTC.

The rearrangement uses TRBV6-5 and TRBJ2-1, with D perhaps TRBD2 (5 bases). The CDR3 has 13 residues. V shed 6 bases and J shed 4 bases, with 10 bases lying between them. Germline V lookup: CDR1 MNHEY, CDR2 SVGAGI. The CDR3 sequence is CASREAIYNEQFF. CDR3 nucleotides: TGTGCCAGCAGGGAGGCGATTTACAATGAGCAGTTCTTC.

The chain recombines TRBV12-3 or TRBV12-4 with TRBJ1-5; 8 nucleotides match TRBD1. V shed 5 bases, J shed 6 bases, and the junction held 6 bases outside the gene matches. The CDR3 runs 14 residues. In nucleotides, the CDR3 is TGTGCCAGCAGTACGGACAGGGAAAGTCAGCCCCAGCATTTT. This sequence encodes CASSTDRESQPQHF.

The chain employs TRBV29-1 and TRBJ2-3, with no clear D. CDR3 length: 13 amino acids. Germline CDR1 is SQVTM and CDR2 is ANQGSEA. V gave up 6 bases and J gave up 6 bases, with 16 bases separating them. The CDR3 DNA reads TGCAGCGTCTCTCCCTACTTTGCGGATACGCAGTATTTT. This translates into CSVSPYFADTQYF.

The chain uses TRBV29-1 and TRBJ2-1; 15 nucleotides match TRBD2. This CDR3 contains 16 residues. Germline V lookup: CDR1 SQVTM, CDR2 ANQGSEA. J was trimmed by 7 bases and V by 4 bases; bases with no gene match: 8. The DNA of the CDR3 is TGCAGCGTTGGAGCCTCCGGGACTAGCGGGAGGAATGAGCAGTTCTTC. Translation gives CSVGASGTSGRNEQFF.

V gene TRBV5-1 combines with J gene TRBJ2-1; D is perhaps TRBD2 (6 bases). V was clipped by 3 bases and J by 2 bases, with 12 bases between them. The CDR3 extends over 15 amino acids. Germline-derived CDR1 and CDR2 are SGHRS and YFSETQ. Written as DNA, the CDR3 is TGCGCCAGCAGCTCCGTAGCGGCGGCCTACAATGAGCAGTTCTTC. Its translation: CASSSVAAAYNEQFF.

Comments on this clonotype: At one boundary the junction diverges from the germline segment, which might be a read error. The rearrangement joins TRBV5-1 to TRBJ1-4; 7 bases fit TRBD1. The CDR3 consists of 15 residues. Germline-derived CDR1 and CDR2 are SGHRS and YFSETQ. As DNA, the CDR3 is TGCGCCAGCAGCTTGTCGACAGGGCGAGGTGAAAAGCTGTTTTTT. It encodes CASSLSTGRGEKLFF.

The chain uses TRBV5-1 and TRBJ2-1, with D tentatively TRBD1 (6 bases). The CDR3 is 15 amino acids. Trimming took 2 bases from V and 2 from J, leaving 11 bases between them. CDR1 SGHRS and CDR2 YFSETQ come from the germline V gene. The CDR3 bases are TGCGCCAGCAGCTTACGAGGGGACACCTACAATGAGCAGTTCTTC. This sequence encodes CASSLRGDTYNEQFF.

This clonotype has a handful of counts. The rearrangement links TRBV6-6 to TRBJ2-7; TRBD2 matches 13 bases. Germline lookup yields CDR1 MNHNY and CDR2 SVGAGI (reference sequence). V lost 0 bases and J lost 7; bases outside the gene matches: 3. This CDR3 has 15 amino acids. The CDR3 DNA is TGTGCCAGCAGTTACTCGGGACTAGCGGGGATGGAGCAGTACTTC. Translated, it gives CASSYSGLAGMEQYF.

V is TRBV5-1 and J is TRBJ2-5; 9 bases align to TRBD2. The J call could be wrong; TRBJ2-7 is a better fit for the DNA end. The CDR3 sequence is 15 residues long. The germline CDR1 and CDR2 sequences are SGHRS and YFSETQ. The CDR3 region is CASSSGTSWRDEQYF. DNA for the CDR3: TGCGCCAGCAGCTCCGGGACTAGCTGGAGGGACGAGCAGTACTTC.

The V call is TRBV6-6, the J call TRBJ2-7; tentative D call: TRBD1 (6 bases). Matching the DNA end better, TRBJ2-5 makes the J call doubtful. The length of the CDR3 is 12 residues. The germline V gene encodes CDR1 MNHNY and CDR2 SVGAGI (reference sequence). The CDR3 is CAIQGLGETQYF. In DNA, the CDR3 is TGTGCCATACAGGGTTTGGGAGAGACCCAGTACTTC.

The genes are TRBV6-1 and TRBJ2-1; D ambiguous. Germline V lookup: CDR1 MNHNS, CDR2 SASEGT. The CDR3 is 14 residues long. Trimming took 11 bases from V and 6 from J, leaving 20 bases between them. The CDR3 DNA reads as TGTGCCGTTGGCGCGCCCCAAAATCCCAATGAGCAGTTCTTC. It yields the protein CAVGAPQNPNEQFF.

This clonotype was recorded once. The chain links TRBV6-6 to TRBJ2-5; D is undetermined. Germline V gives CDR1 MNHNY, CDR2 SVGAGI (reference sequence). The CDR3 sequence is 11 residues long. V shed 8 bases and J shed 7 bases, with 11 bases lying between them. CDR3 sequence reads: CASSPLGTQYF. The CDR3 coding sequence is TGTGCCAGCTCACCCCTCGGGACCCAGTACTTC.

This clonotype was detected only a few times. The V gene is TRBV5-1, the J gene TRBJ2-2, with D possibly TRBD2 on 6 matching bases. The ends were cut back, 4 bases at V and 5 bases at J, with 15 bases in the middle. CDR1 is SGHRS, CDR2 YFSETQ, per germline. The CDR3 is made up of 15 amino acids. CDR3 bases: TGCGCCAGCAGCCCCGGGGGACGACAGACCGGGGAGCTGTTTTTT. Its protein is CASSPGGRQTGELFF.

This chain links TRBV4-1 with TRBJ1-4; TRBD1 is a possible D gene (5 bases). CDR1 MGHRA and CDR2 YSYEKL come from the germline V gene. This CDR3 region has 17 residues. The V end was cut by 2 bases, the J end by 5 bases, with 18 bases between. The CDR3 here is CASSQPILGRTNEKLFF. CDR3 coding DNA: TGCGCCAGCAGCCAACCCATCCTGGGACGGACAAATGAAAAACTGTTTTTT.

This chain uses TRBV5-1 with TRBJ2-1; D is unresolved. Per the germline V gene, CDR1 is SGHRS and CDR2 is YFSETQ. The CDR3 consists of 18 residues. Trimming shortened V by 4 bases and J by 8 bases, and 28 bases separated the two germline ends. The CDR3 region has the DNA TGCGCCAGCAGCCCAAAAATCGGGCGCCGCAATGGTAGGGATGAGCAGTTCTTC. The encoded protein is CASSPKIGRRNGRDEQFF.

The V call is TRBV29-1, the J call TRBJ1-4, with TRBD1 as a possible D gene (5 bases). Trimming removed 7 bases from V and 4 bases from J, with 7 bases in between. This CDR3 has 11 residues. CDR1 and CDR2 from the germline V gene are SQVTM and ANQGSEA. The CDR3 is CSGQYNEKLFF. The CDR3 region has the DNA TGCAGCGGACAGTATAATGAAAAACTGTTTTTT.

The CDR3 region has the DNA TGTGCCACCAGCAGAGGAACTAGCGGGAACACAGATACGCAGTATTTT. Residues: CATSRGTSGNTDTQYF. The chain has TRBV15 and TRBJ2-3; 10 bases match TRBD2. CDR1 and CDR2 from the germline V gene are LNHNV and YYDKDF (reference sequence). The CDR3 runs 16 residues. J lost 2 bases, V lost 1 base, and 3 bases had no gene match.

The chain carries TRBV20-1 and TRBJ2-7; tentative D call: TRBD1 (6 bases). The CDR3 is made up of 16 amino acids. The V end was cut by 1 base, the J end by 0 bases, with 16 bases between. The germline gives CDR1 DFQATT, CDR2 SNEGSKA (reference sequence). The CDR3 region has the DNA TGCAGTGCTAGAGTTGAAGAGACAGGCAGCTCCTACGAGCAGTACTTC. This gives the protein CSARVEETGSSYEQYF.

This clonotype was recorded a few times. The rearrangement uses TRBV2 and TRBJ2-5, with TRBD1 matching 8 bases. The end of the DNA is better explained by TRBJ2-7, so the J call may be wrong. The germline CDR1 and CDR2 sequences are SNHLY and FYNNEI. This CDR3 has 14 residues. Written as DNA, the CDR3 is TGTGCCAGCAATACAGGGGGGAGTTTCCACGAGCAGTACTTC. Translating it yields CASNTGGSFHEQYF.

The chain recombines TRBV7-8 with TRBJ2-7; D is uncertain. Trimming took off 5 bases at V and 6 bases at J, with 11 bases between the two ends. The CDR3 loop spans 12 amino acids. In germline, CDR1 is SGHVS, CDR2 FQNEAQ. CDR3: CASSPRKVEQYF. DNA of the CDR3: TGTGCCAGCAGCCCCAGAAAAGTCGAGCAGTACTTC.

The chain combines TRBV12-3 or TRBV12-4 with TRBJ2-1; D perhaps matches TRBD2 (6 bases). The CDR3 covers 15 residues. CDR3 nucleotide sequence: TGTGCTTCGGTAGGCGGGACCGAACGCCTCAATGAGCAGTTCTTC. It translates to CASVGGTERLNEQFF.

The chain is built from TRBV11-2 and TRBJ2-7; 13 bases are shared with TRBD2. Germline CDR1 reads SGHAT; CDR2 reads FQNNGV. V trimming: 5 bases; J trimming: 4 bases; junction bases outside the gene matches: 14. The CDR3 is made up of 18 amino acids. In nucleotides, the CDR3 is TGTGCCAGCAGCCTACGGACTAGCGGGGGAATAGGGGCGTACGAGCAGTACTTC. This sequence encodes CASSLRTSGGIGAYEQYF.

The chain uses TRBV15 and TRBJ2-5, with D perhaps assigned TRBD1 or TRBD2 (5 bases each). The DNA end favors TRBJ2-1, so the J call may be wrong. The CDR3 sequence is 16 residues long. Germline assignment: CDR1 LNHNV and CDR2 YYDKDF (reference sequence). The CDR3 reads CATSRERPGPQETQFF. The DNA of the CDR3 is TGTGCCACCAGCAGAGAGCGACCGGGGCCTCAAGAGACCCAGTTCTTC.

The CDR3, as DNA: TGTGCCATCGCTGGAAGGGAAAGGGACGAGCAGTACTTC. Translating gives CAIAGRERDEQYF. The rearrangement links TRBV10-3 to TRBJ2-4, with D unclear. The last part of the DNA fits TRBJ2-7 better; the J call may be wrong. The CDR3 contains 13 residues. Germline loops: CDR1 ENHRY, CDR2 SYGVKD.